Shown below are 9 T cell receptor beta chains from a single sample sequenced in a study of beta chain features in type 1 diabetes. All of the isolated RNA was reverse transcribed, so expressed TCRB transcripts were sequenced. TCRdb keeps only in-frame clones here, not all; method: immunoSEQ multiplex PCR. Here the sample spans some 220,000 clones, approximately 10% being singletons. The sample was central memory CD4+ T cells from blood. Source of these receptors: a young man in good health.

This clone was seen a handful of times. This sequence joins TRBV27 and TRBJ2-7; D unclear. Germline V gene data show CDR1 as MNHEY and CDR2 as SMNVEV (reference sequence). This CDR3 is 16 amino acids long. The ends were cut back, 2 bases at V and 0 bases at J, with 14 bases in the middle. The CDR3, as DNA: TGTGCCAGCAGTTTAGACATCCCAAAGGCCTCCTACGAGCAGTACTTC. It encodes CASSLDIPKASYEQYF.

This chain connects TRBV5-4 to TRBJ1-1, with D hard to call. The CDR3 contains 12 residues. The germline V gene has CDR1 SGHNT and CDR2 YYREEE (reference sequence). Trimming removed 4 bases from V and 7 bases from J, with 11 bases in between. As DNA, the CDR3 is TGTGCCAGCAGCCGGTCACGTGATGAAGCTTTCTTT. Translated: CASSRSRDEAFF. Based on the CDR3 plus reference TRBV5-4 and TRBJ1-1, the full variable domain is ETGVTQSPTHLIKTRGQQVTLRCSSQSGHNTVSWYQQALGQGPQFIFQYYREEENGRGNFPPRFSGLQFPNYSSELNVNALELDDSALYLCASSRSRDEAFFGQGTRLTVV.

For this clone: This likely traces to a read error, being one base from a far larger clone. This CDR3 is also generated by other DNA sequences in the sample. This chain connects TRBV5-1 to TRBJ2-7, with 7 bases matching TRBD2. The V gene's germline CDR1 is SGHRS and CDR2 YFSETQ. The CDR3 loop spans 17 amino acids. Germline trimming cut 4 bases from V and 3 bases from J; bases unmatched to any gene: 16. CDR3 nucleotides: TGCGCCAGCAGCGCGGGGCCTCGGGCGGGAGTGGACTACGAGCAGTACTTC. As protein: CASSAGPRAGVDYEQYF.

The V and J genes are TRBV30 and TRBJ1-5; D is uncertain. Trimming removed 5 bases at V and 2 bases at J, with 16 bases between. The CDR3 extends over 15 amino acids. The germline V gene has CDR1 GTSNPN and CDR2 SVGIG (reference sequence). The CDR3 region is CAWAPGVWGNQPQHF. The CDR3 coding sequence is TGTGCCTGGGCCCCCGGGGTTTGGGGCAATCAGCCCCAGCATTTT.

The chain recombines TRBV6-6 with TRBJ2-7; D gene uncertain. Between the trimmed V and J ends, which lost 0 bases and 0 bases, there was a span of 9 bases. Germline V gene lookup returns CDR1 MNHNY and CDR2 SVGAGI (reference sequence). The CDR3 is made up of 15 amino acids. The CDR3 loop reads CASSYSSQASYEQYF. The DNA for the CDR3 is TGTGCCAGCAGTTACTCGAGCCAGGCCTCCTACGAGCAGTACTTC.

The chain employs TRBV5-4 and TRBJ1-4; D perhaps matches TRBD1 (5 bases). Trimming shortened V by 0 bases and J by 4 bases, and 10 bases separated the two germline ends. This CDR3 region has 15 residues. The germline V gene has CDR1 SGHNT and CDR2 YYREEE (reference sequence). The CDR3 sequence: CASSLAGGFNEKLFF. The CDR3, as DNA: TGTGCCAGCAGCTTGGCTGGGGGATTTAATGAAAAACTGTTTTTT.

This clone came up many times. The V and J genes are TRBV9 and TRBJ2-7; D tentatively fits TRBD1 or TRBD2 (6 bases each). Germline V CDR1 and CDR2: SGDLS, YYNGEE. This CDR3 has 13 amino acids. With 8 bases removed from V and 4 bases from J, the gap between germline ends came to 16 bases. CDR3 bases: TGTGCCAGGTTTAGGGGGGTCCATTACGAGCAGTACTTC. As protein: CARFRGVHYEQYF.

The chain is built from TRBV29-1 and TRBJ1-1; 10 bases agree with TRBD1. CDR1 and CDR2 (germline): SQVTM, ANQGSEA. V lost 6 bases, J lost 1 base, and 5 bases stayed unmatched. This CDR3 has 14 amino acids. The chain's CDR3 is CSVRDRGRNTEAFF. For the CDR3, the DNA is TGCAGCGTCCGGGACAGGGGCAGGAACACTGAAGCTTTCTTT. The variable domain in full, completed from reference TRBV29-1 and TRBJ1-1, reads SAVISQKPSRDICQRGTSLTIQCQVDSQVTMMFWYRQQPGQSLTLIATANQGSEATYESGFVIDKFPISRPNLTFSTLTVSNMSPEDSSIYLCSVRDRGRNTEAFFGQGTRLTVV.

This clone was counted between two and nine times. The chain couples TRBV2 to TRBJ2-3; tentatively, D is TRBD2 (6 bases). This CDR3 comprises 15 residues. The germline V gene has CDR1 SNHLY and CDR2 FYNNEI. Trimming left V 4 bases short and J 5 bases short, with 16 bases between. CDR3 DNA: TGTGCCAGCAGTGTAGGGCTAGCGCTGGGAGATACGCAGTATTTT. Its translation: CASSVGLALGDTQYF.